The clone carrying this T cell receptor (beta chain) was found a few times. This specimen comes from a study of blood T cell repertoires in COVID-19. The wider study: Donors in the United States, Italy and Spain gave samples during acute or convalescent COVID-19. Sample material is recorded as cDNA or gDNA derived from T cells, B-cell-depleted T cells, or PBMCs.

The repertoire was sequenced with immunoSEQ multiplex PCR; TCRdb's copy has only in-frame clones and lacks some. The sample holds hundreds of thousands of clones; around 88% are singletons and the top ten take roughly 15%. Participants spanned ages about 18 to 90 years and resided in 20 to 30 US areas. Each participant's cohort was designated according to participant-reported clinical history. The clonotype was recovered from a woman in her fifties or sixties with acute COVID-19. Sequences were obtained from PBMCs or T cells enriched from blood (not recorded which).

CDR3 nucleotides: TGTGCCAGCAGTTTAAGCATTGACAGCTCTGGAAACACCATATATTTT. This translates into CASSLSIDSSGNTIYF. The V and J genes are TRBV27 and TRBJ1-3, with D maybe TRBD1 (5 bases). V lost 2 bases, J lost 0 bases, and 11 bases lay in between. CDR3 size: 16 residues. The germline V gene has CDR1 MNHEY and CDR2 SMNVEV (reference sequence).